Listed below are T cell receptor beta chains from one sample, sequenced in a study of cytotoxic CD8 clonotypes in ibrutinib-treated CLL. The assay was immunoSEQ multiplex PCR, and TCRdb's table has in-frame clones only and misses some. The repertoire holds fewer than 400,000 clones, with approximately 67% as singletons. Material: PBMCs, obtained after 36 months of ibrutinib treatment. These receptors were taken from a human donor with chronic lymphocytic leukemia. CDR3s include the opening cysteine and the closing phenylalanine or tryptophan. A D gene is named only where the DNA matches it firmly. The listing skips clone size in some rows; elsewhere it reads once, few, many or a size class.

J: TRBJ2-1
size: once
D: .
V: TRBV9
CDR3: CASSVVQSSYNEQFF
DNA: TGTGCCAGCAGCGTAGTTCAGAGCTCCTACAATGAGCAGTTCTTC

J: TRBJ1-2
size: .
D: .
V: TRBV5-6
CDR3: CASSLAPGRGNYGYTF
DNA: TGTGCCAGCAGCTTGGCCCCCGGCAGGGGTAACTATGGCTACACCTTC

J: TRBJ1-1
size: .
D: .
V: TRBV10-2
CDR3: CASSEGAGMNTEAFF
DNA: TGCGCCAGCAGTGAAGGCGCCGGGATGAACACTGAAGCTTTCTTT

J: TRBJ2-1
size: .
D: .
V: TRBV6-6
CDR3: CASSYRAGNEQFF
DNA: TGTGCCAGCAGTTACCGTGCGGGTAATGAGCAGTTCTTC

J: TRBJ1-1
size: .
D: .
V: TRBV15
CDR3: CATSRAPTGGSSTEAFF
DNA: TGTGCCACCAGCAGAGCCCCCACCGGGGGCTCGAGCACTGAAGCTTTCTTT

J: TRBJ1-1
size: .
D: .
V: TRBV5-1
CDR3: CASRTQTMNTEAFF
DNA: TGCGCCAGCAGAACGCAGACCATGAACACTGAAGCTTTCTTT

J: TRBJ2-1
size: few
D: TRBD2
V: TRBV9
CDR3: CASSGRPLLAGAETQFF
DNA: TGTGCCAGCAGCGGGCGGCCTTTACTAGCGGGGGCCGAGACGCAGTTCTTC

J: TRBJ2-7
size: .
D: TRBD1
V: TRBV7-2
CDR3: CASSLIPGQGAYEQYF
DNA: TGTGCCAGCAGCTTAATACCGGGACAGGGAGCTTACGAGCAGTACTTC

J: TRBJ2-4
size: few
D: .
V: TRBV4-3
CDR3: CASSQTGRLAKNIQYF
DNA: TGCGCCAGCAGCCAAACCGGACGGCTAGCCAAAAACATTCAGTACTTC

J: TRBJ2-3
size: .
D: TRBD2
V: TRBV5-1
CDR3: CASRLAGSPTDTQYF
DNA: TGCGCCAGCAGACTAGCGGGGAGTCCCACAGATACGCAGTATTTT

J: TRBJ1-3
size: .
D: .
V: TRBV28
CDR3: CASSSPGPGNTIYF
DNA: TGTGCCAGCAGTTCCCCGGGGCCTGGAAACACCATATATTTT

J: TRBJ2-1
size: once
D: TRBD2
V: TRBV14
CDR3: CASSQVAGGRYEQFF
DNA: TGTGCCAGCAGCCAAGTAGCGGGAGGTCGGTATGAGCAGTTCTTC

J: TRBJ2-1
size: .
D: TRBD2
V: TRBV4-2
CDR3: CASSQEGRAGLRFNEQFF
DNA: TGTGCCAGCAGCCAAGAGGGGCGGGCGGGACTACGTTTCAATGAGCAGTTCTTC

J: TRBJ2-1
size: .
D: .
V: TRBV5-1
CDR3: CASSFRQGWRVNEQFF
DNA: TGCGCCAGCAGCTTCCGACAGGGATGGAGGGTGAATGAGCAGTTCTTC

J: TRBJ2-7
size: few
D: .
V: TRBV13
CDR3: CASSLNIPTSSYEQYF
DNA: TGTGCCAGCAGCTTAAATATTCCCACCAGCTCCTACGAGCAGTACTTC

J: TRBJ1-5
size: .
D: TRBD1
V: TRBV19
CDR3: CASSTIDRGAQPQHF
DNA: TGTGCCAGTAGTACCATAGACAGGGGGGCCCAGCCCCAGCATTTT

J: TRBJ2-2
size: .
D: .
V: TRBV28
CDR3: CASSLPAPHSNTGELFF
DNA: TGTGCCAGCAGTTTGCCCGCACCCCACTCGAACACCGGGGAGCTGTTTTTT

J: TRBJ2-6
size: .
D: .
V: TRBV28
CDR3: CASQGPGANVLTF
DNA: TGTGCCAGCCAGGGCCCTGGGGCCAACGTCCTGACTTTC

J: TRBJ2-1
size: .
D: TRBD2
V: TRBV7-9
CDR3: CASSRAGTSGSYNEQFF
DNA: TGTGCCAGCAGCAGAGCCGGGACTAGCGGCTCCTACAATGAGCAGTTCTTC

J: TRBJ2-7
size: few
D: .
V: TRBV2
CDR3: CASREWGQGSDEQYF
DNA: TGTGCCAGCAGGGAATGGGGCCAGGGGAGCGACGAGCAGTACTTC

J: TRBJ2-3
size: .
D: TRBD2
V: TRBV10-3
CDR3: CAISGAGTRSSDTQYF
DNA: TGTGCCATCAGTGGCGCCGGGACTAGGAGCTCGGATACGCAGTATTTT

J: TRBJ2-7
size: .
D: .
V: TRBV2
CDR3: CASSELPTGFRYEQYF
DNA: TGTGCCAGCAGTGAACTCCCTACAGGGTTCCGATACGAGCAGTACTTC